These 15 T cell receptor beta chains came from one sample sequenced in a study of T cell repertoires in aging, cancer and after chemotherapy. Peripheral blood genomic DNA, not sorted cells or RNA, was the template. TRB rearrangements spanning V, D and J were amplified using mixed TRB-A/B primers. TCRdb used MiXCR to reprocess the multiplex PCR reads, holding one entry per CDR3 protein. The sample has some 10,000 distinct CDR3 sequences; more than 30% are singletons. Sequenced input: blood. Receptors originate from a human donor in good health.

The chain carries TRBV6-2 or TRBV6-3 and TRBJ2-3; 12 nucleotides align to TRBD2. Germline V CDR1 and CDR2: MNHEY, SVGEGT. V was clipped by 6 bases and J by 1 base; unmatched bases: 5. This CDR3 is 16 amino acids long. CDR3 region: CASSPGLAGGTDTQYF. CDR3 DNA sequence: TGTGCCAGCAGCCCGGGACTAGCGGGCGGCACAGATACGCAGTATTTT.

The rearrangement links TRBV5-6 to TRBJ2-7; possibly TRBD2 for D (6 bases). Per germline, CDR1 SGHDT and CDR2 YYEEEE. V lost 2 bases and J 3 bases, leaving 12 bases between the germline ends. CDR3 length: 14 residues. CDR3 residues: CASSFAGNFYEQYF. The DNA of the CDR3 is TGTGCCAGCAGCTTCGCGGGGAACTTCTACGAGCAGTACTTC.

This chain uses TRBV5-6 with TRBJ1-5, with TRBD1 as a possible D gene (6 bases). Trimming cost V 4 bases and J 4 bases, with 24 bases left between them. Per germline, CDR1 SGHDT and CDR2 YYEEEE. The CDR3 extends over 18 amino acids. The CDR3 spells CASSLGTPLMGVNQPQHF. CDR3 in DNA: TGTGCCAGCAGCCTTGGGACACCCCTCATGGGGGTAAATCAGCCCCAGCATTTT.

This clonotype is medium-sized. CDR3 sequence (DNA): TGTGCCAGTAGTATAGCAGCAGGATTGAACACCGGGGAGCTGTTTTTT. This gives the protein CASSIAAGLNTGELFF. The chain combines TRBV19 with TRBJ2-2; D not resolved. V lost 1 base and J lost 1, with 10 bases in between. Germline V gene lookup returns CDR1 LNHDA and CDR2 SQIVND (reference sequence). This CDR3 has 16 residues.

This clonotype occurred a few times. V usage is TRBV12-3 or TRBV12-4 and J usage is TRBJ2-1; 8 nucleotides line up with TRBD2. Trimming removed 6 bases from V and 4 bases from J; junction bases left unmatched: 8. The CDR3 has 15 amino acids. CDR3 protein: CASSPVGLGYNEQFF. The CDR3, as DNA: TGTGCCAGCAGCCCTGTGGGACTAGGTTACAATGAGCAGTTCTTC.

This sequence joins TRBV27 and TRBJ2-1, with TRBD2 matching 9 bases. With 2 bases clipped from V and 9 bases from J, the junction kept 8 bases outside the gene matches. This CDR3 spans 15 amino acids. CDR1 and CDR2 from the germline V gene are MNHEY and SMNVEV (reference sequence). CDR3 protein: CASSLGLAGLGEQFF. The CDR3 nucleotides read TGTGCCAGCAGTTTAGGTCTAGCGGGGCTCGGTGAGCAGTTCTTC.

The chain joins TRBV20-1 to TRBJ1-1, with a tentative D call TRBD1 (5 bases). The CDR3 length is 13 residues. Deletions cut 6 bases from V and 0 bases from J, with 11 bases between. Germline V gene sequence: CDR1 DFQATT, CDR2 SNEGSKA (reference sequence). CDR3 nucleotide sequence: TGCAGTGCAACGGGACCCATGAACACTGAAGCTTTCTTT. Amino acid sequence: CSATGPMNTEAFF.

This clonotype is termed medium-sized (0.01 to 0.1%). The chain combines TRBV12-3 or TRBV12-4 with TRBJ2-3; 7 bases are a match to TRBD1. The V and J ends lost 2 bases and 4 bases, in that order; junction bases with no gene match: 3. The CDR3 covers 14 residues. The CDR3 spells CASSLRGGSDTQYF. As DNA, the CDR3 is TGTGCCAGCAGTTTACGAGGGGGCTCAGATACGCAGTATTTT.

J is TRBJ1-1 and V is TRBV7-6, with D maybe TRBD1 (5 bases). Trimming removed 1 base from V and 0 bases from J, with 9 bases in between. CDR3 length equals 15 residues. Germline CDR1 reads SGHVS; CDR2 reads FNYEAQ. CDR3 region: CASSLVAGVNTEAFF. DNA for the CDR3: TGTGCCAGCAGCTTAGTGGCGGGGGTGAACACTGAAGCTTTCTTT.

By sample share, this clonotype is medium-sized. This rearrangement joins TRBV29-1 to TRBJ1-1, with 10 bases lining up with TRBD1. The CDR3 has 14 amino acids. The V segment lost 7 bases and the J segment 4 bases; nucleotides outside the gene matches: 9. CDR1 is SQVTM, CDR2 ANQGSEA, per germline. As DNA, the CDR3 is TGCAGCGCCTCCGGGACAGGGGTTCCCACTGAAGCTTTCTTT. Protein product: CSASGTGVPTEAFF.

The chain uses TRBV6-4 and TRBJ1-2; D possibly corresponds to TRBD1 (6 bases). This CDR3 comprises 14 residues. V gave up 5 bases and J gave up 8 bases, with 18 bases separating them. CDR1 is MRHNA and CDR2 is SNTAGT in the germline V gene. The CDR3 spells CASSPQGTGSGYTF. CDR3 DNA sequence: TGTGCCAGCAGTCCACAGGGTACGGGAAGCGGCTACACCTTC.

By share, this clonotype ranks as medium-sized. V and J are TRBV11-3 and TRBJ2-1; 10 positions agree with TRBD1. This CDR3 is built from 15 residues. Germline V gene lookup returns CDR1 SGHNT and CDR2 YENEEA. The V and J ends lost 5 bases and 15 bases, in that order; junction bases with no gene match: 16. CDR3 sequence: CASSPEAGQGHEGFF. The CDR3 region has the DNA TGTGCCAGCAGCCCCGAAGCGGGACAGGGGCATGAGGGGTTCTTC.

This clonotype is judged medium-sized (0.01 to 0.1%). The V call is TRBV12-3 or TRBV12-4, the J call TRBJ2-7; D possibly corresponds to TRBD1 (5 bases). Trimming pared 2 bases from V and 3 bases from J, leaving 8 bases between. The CDR3 contains 13 residues. The CDR3 DNA reads TGTGCCAGCAGTTTACGGCAGGGCTACGAGCAGTACTTC. Residues: CASSLRQGYEQYF.

This clonotype came up a few times. The V and J genes are TRBV29-1 and TRBJ2-7, with TRBD1 matching 10 bases. The CDR3 totals 14 residues. Looked up from germline, CDR1 is SQVTM and CDR2 is ANQGSEA. V lost 6 bases to trimming and J lost 0 bases; unmatched junction nucleotides: 5. CDR3 sequence: CSVKGQGDSYEQYF. The CDR3 nucleotides read TGCAGCGTCAAAGGACAGGGGGACTCCTACGAGCAGTACTTC.

V usage is TRBV27 and J usage is TRBJ1-2, with 8 bases that match TRBD1. The germline CDR1 and CDR2 sequences are MNHEY and SMNVEV (reference sequence). The trim removed 8 bases at V and 4 bases at J, leaving 6 bases unmatched. This CDR3 has 13 residues. CDR3 nucleotides: TGTGCCAGCGCAAGGACAGGGATCTATGGCTACACCTTC. It encodes CASARTGIYGYTF.